These 18 T cell receptor beta chains share one sample of origin, sequenced in a study of T-cell memory formation after mild COVID-19. TCRdb redid the calling of the 5' RACE reads with MiXCR, one entry per CDR3 protein. The sample includes about 400,000 distinct CDR3 sequences, about 22% of them seen just once. Sequenced input: PBMCs or a T cell subset sorted from them (not recorded which). The receptors come from an adult woman who had mild COVID-19 (a few samples of this study predate the infection). Cell type and time point are not known.

The gene calls are TRBV11-2 and TRBJ2-7, with 7 bases aligning to TRBD1. Germline lookup yields CDR1 SGHAT and CDR2 FQNNGV. This CDR3 has 16 amino acids. V shed 7 bases, J shed 0 bases, and the junction held 12 bases outside the gene matches. This CDR3 reads CASKLRGGGSSYEQYF. The CDR3 region has the DNA TGTGCCAGCAAGCTTAGAGGGGGCGGTAGCTCCTACGAGCAGTACTTC.

This rearrangement joins TRBV12-3 or TRBV12-4 to TRBJ1-1; D possibly corresponds to TRBD1 (6 bases). The CDR3 consists of 14 residues. V dropped 7 bases and J dropped 0 bases, with 12 bases sitting between them. The CDR3 DNA reads as TGTGCCAGCAACAGAGGGGGATTGAACACTGAAGCTTTCTTT. Translating it yields CASNRGGLNTEAFF.

The chain has TRBV5-8 and TRBJ1-5; D gene uncertain. Trimming took off 4 bases at V and 2 bases at J, with 19 bases between the two ends. The CDR3 sequence is 17 residues long. Germline loops: CDR1 SGHTS, CDR2 YDEGEE. The CDR3 sequence is CASSRGQIPGGNQPQHF. The DNA for the CDR3 is TGTGCCAGCAGCCGGGGTCAGATCCCTGGGGGCAATCAGCCCCAGCATTTT.

This clonotype has more than one count but fewer than ten. A read error may account for a junction end that differs from germline. This chain links TRBV7-7 with TRBJ2-2; maybe TRBD1 (6 bases). Per germline, CDR1 SSHAT and CDR2 FNYEAQ (reference sequence). This CDR3 contains 15 residues. The CDR3 DNA sequence: TGTGCTAGCAGCAACCCCGGGACAACCACCGGGGAGCTGTTTTTT. It codes for CASSNPGTTTGELFF.

This rearrangement joins TRBV6-1 to TRBJ1-1; weak D call: TRBD1 (5 bases). The length of the CDR3 is 14 residues. CDR1 is MNHNS, CDR2 SASEGT, per germline. V dropped 4 bases and J dropped 4 bases, with 13 bases sitting between them. CDR3 in amino acids: CASSGGGLTTEAFF. In nucleotides, the CDR3 is TGTGCCAGCAGTGGTGGGGGATTGACCACTGAAGCTTTCTTT.

The chain uses TRBV23-1 and TRBJ2-1; D is unclear. TRBV23-1 is marked as an open reading frame, function uncertain. Trimming pared 6 bases from V and 9 bases from J, leaving 18 bases between. The CDR3 runs to 14 residues. Here the CDR3 reads CASRHSTTQPEQFF. The CDR3 DNA sequence: TGCGCCAGCAGACACTCCACTACCCAACCTGAGCAGTTCTTC.

Ten or more counts support this clonotype. The chain recombines TRBV10-3 with TRBJ2-3; perhaps TRBD2 as D (5 bases). Germline CDR1 and CDR2: ENHRY and SYGVKD. This CDR3 spans 16 amino acids. V was trimmed by 3 bases and J by 0 bases, leaving 13 bases between them. CDR3 protein: CAISEGSGRSTDTQYF. CDR3 sequence (DNA): TGTGCCATCAGTGAAGGGAGTGGGCGGAGCACAGATACGCAGTATTTT.

V and J are TRBV12-3 or TRBV12-4 and TRBJ2-5; D unclear. This CDR3 has 14 residues. V was clipped by 4 bases and J by 1 base, with 10 bases between them. The CDR3 DNA follows: TGTGCCAGCAGTTCAAGGCAGGCCCAAGAGACCCAGTACTTC. This encodes CASSSRQAQETQYF.

CDR3 in amino acids: CASSISGGRYQPQHF. As DNA, the CDR3 is TGTGCCAGTAGTATCTCAGGGGGTCGTTATCAGCCCCAGCATTTT. This chain joins TRBV19 and TRBJ1-5; 7 bases align to TRBD1. CDR3 length: 15 amino acids. The trim removed 3 bases at V and 5 bases at J, leaving 7 bases unmatched. The V gene's germline CDR1 is LNHDA and CDR2 SQIVND (reference sequence).

The chain couples TRBV7-7 to TRBJ2-2, with 9 bases lining up with TRBD1. The CDR3 is 14 amino acids. Germline CDR1 and CDR2: SSHAT and FNYEAQ (reference sequence). CDR3 in amino acids: CASQSQGAGGELFF. Here the CDR3 DNA reads TGTGCTAGCCAATCACAGGGGGCCGGCGGGGAGCTGTTTTTT. The full variable domain, completed using reference TRBV7-7 and TRBJ2-2, is GAGVSQSPRYKVTKRGQDVTLRCDPISSHATLYWYQQALGQGPEFLTYFNYEAQPDKSGLPSDRFSAERPEGSISTLTIQRTEQRDSAMYRCASQSQGAGGELFFGEGSRLTVL.

This clonotype was detected ten times or more. The chain combines TRBV7-9 with TRBJ2-3, with D perhaps matching TRBD1 (6 bases). The CDR3 contains 17 residues. Germline loops: CDR1 SEHNR, CDR2 FQNEAQ (reference sequence). Between the trimmed V and J ends, which lost 2 bases and 3 bases, there was a span of 18 bases. CDR3 loop: CASSLKARQGRTDTQYF. The CDR3 DNA follows: TGTGCCAGCAGCTTAAAGGCACGGCAGGGGCGGACAGATACGCAGTATTTT.

This clonotype has more than one count but fewer than ten. The chain combines TRBV11-2 with TRBJ2-2; D unresolved. CDR3 length: 12 residues. The V and J ends lost 5 bases and 6 bases respectively, with 7 bases between them. In germline, CDR1 is SGHAT, CDR2 FQNNGV. The CDR3 nucleotides read TGTGCCAGCAGCATAGCCTCCGGGGAGCTGTTTTTT. It is translated as CASSIASGELFF.

V gene TRBV4-2 combines with J gene TRBJ2-7; 7 nucleotides agree with TRBD1. V lost 1 base to trimming and J lost 4 bases; unmatched junction nucleotides: 10. The CDR3 is 16 residues long. CDR1 is LGHNA, CDR2 YNFKEQ, per germline. CDR3 sequence: CASSQGKGTELYEQYF. DNA of the CDR3: TGTGCCAGCAGCCAAGGAAAGGGGACAGAGCTTTACGAGCAGTACTTC.

This clonotype was detected only a few times. The chain carries TRBV6-1 and TRBJ2-7; a weak D match, TRBD1 (7 bases). This CDR3 is 14 amino acids long. Trimming took 11 bases from V and 3 from J, leaving 20 bases between them. Germline V gives CDR1 MNHNS, CDR2 SASEGT. Here the CDR3 DNA reads TGTGCCGGCGGAAGGCGGGACAGATTCTACGAGCAGTACTTC. Protein product: CAGGRRDRFYEQYF.

The chain uses TRBV5-1 and TRBJ1-4, with TRBD1 identical over 8 bases. V trimming: 3 bases; J trimming: 3 bases; junction bases outside the gene matches: 1. CDR1 and CDR2 from the germline V gene are SGHRS and YFSETQ. CDR3 length equals 14 residues. CDR3 in DNA: TGCGCCAGCAGCTCAGGGGGCTCTAATGAAAAACTGTTTTTT. It encodes CASSSGGSNEKLFF.

Ten or more counts support this clonotype. The CDR3 DNA is TGTGCCAGCAGCTCCGGGCGGGGCGGATTAAGCTCCTACGAGCAGTACTTC. Amino acid sequence: CASSSGRGGLSSYEQYF. This chain connects TRBV7-2 to TRBJ2-7, with a weak D call TRBD2 (6 bases). CDR1 is SGHTA and CDR2 is FQGNSA in the germline V gene. Trimming pared 4 bases from V and 0 bases from J, leaving 19 bases between. There are 17 residues in the CDR3. Using reference TRBV7-2 and TRBJ2-7 for the parts outside the CDR3, the full variable domain is GAGVSQSPSNKVTEKGKDVELRCDPISGHTALYWYRQSLGQGLEFLIYFQGNSAPDKSGLPSDRFSAERTGGSVSTLTIQRTQQEDSAVYLCASSSGRGGLSSYEQYFGPGTRLTVT.

V usage is TRBV7-9 and J usage is TRBJ2-7; the D is unclear. The CDR3 has 14 amino acids. Germline loops: CDR1 SEHNR, CDR2 FQNEAQ (reference sequence). V lost 4 bases to trimming and J lost 3 bases, with 13 bases between them. The CDR3 is CASSSDAARYEQYF. In nucleotides, the CDR3 is TGTGCCAGCAGCTCGGACGCGGCCCGCTACGAGCAGTACTTC.

This chain links TRBV7-2 with TRBJ1-3; no clear D. V was clipped by 5 bases and J by 6 bases, with 8 bases between them. Germline V CDR1 and CDR2: SGHTA, FQGNSA. This CDR3 comprises 12 residues. CDR3 protein: CASSRQTNTIYF. CDR3 coding DNA: TGTGCCAGCAGCCGCCAGACAAACACCATATATTTT.